These 22 T cell receptor beta chains originate from one sample sequenced in a study of cytomegalovirus exposure and HLA in healthy donors. Vbeta (60) and Jbeta (13) primers were used in the PCR. Using immunoSEQ multiplex PCR, the repertoire was profiled, and TCRdb retains in-frame clones only, with some absent. The table shows 90,000 or so clones, with over 75% occurring only once. Sequenced input: PBMCs. The receptors originated from a boy younger than 18 in good health and CMV-seronegative.

The chain joins TRBV30 to TRBJ1-2; unclear D gene. CDR3 length: 14 amino acids. CDR1 and CDR2 (germline): GTSNPN, SVGIG (reference sequence). V was pared by 4 bases and J by 4 bases, with 16 bases between. The CDR3 DNA follows: TGTGCCTGGACTTCTTCGGGGTTAGGCTATGGCTACACCTTC. Translation gives CAWTSSGLGYGYTF.

The V and J genes are TRBV6-1 and TRBJ2-7; D perhaps matches TRBD2 (5 bases). This CDR3 comprises 14 residues. The germline gives CDR1 MNHNS, CDR2 SASEGT. V dropped 1 base and J dropped 4 bases, with 11 bases sitting between them. The CDR3 spells CASSEVGGPYEQYF. As DNA, the CDR3 is TGTGCCAGCAGTGAAGTCGGAGGACCGTACGAGCAGTACTTC.

This rearrangement joins TRBV7-2 to TRBJ1-4, with D possibly matching TRBD1 (5 bases). This CDR3 is built from 15 residues. The V end lost 0 bases, the J end lost 7 bases, and 12 bases lay between the germline ends. The germline gives CDR1 SGHTA, CDR2 FQGNSA. The CDR3: CASSLAGAQGEKLFF. CDR3 bases: TGTGCCAGCAGCTTAGCAGGGGCTCAGGGTGAAAAACTGTTTTTT.

The V call is TRBV7-6, the J call TRBJ2-1; TRBD2 matches 8 bases. With 1 base clipped from V and 3 bases from J, the junction kept 5 bases outside the gene matches. Germline CDR1 and CDR2: SGHVS and FNYEAQ. The CDR3 consists of 16 residues. The CDR3 reads CASSLELAAIYNEQFF. The CDR3, as DNA: TGTGCCAGCAGCTTAGAACTAGCGGCCATCTACAATGAGCAGTTCTTC.

J is TRBJ2-7 and V is TRBV5-4; TRBD1 might be the D (5 bases). The CDR3 length is 13 residues. In germline, CDR1 is SGHNT, CDR2 YYREEE (reference sequence). The germline V and J ends were trimmed by 4 bases and 6 bases, with 14 bases remaining between them. The CDR3 nucleotides read TGTGCCAGCAGCCCCGCCCTGGGGCCCGAGCAGTACTTC. Translation gives CASSPALGPEQYF.

This sequence joins TRBV7-9 and TRBJ2-7, with TRBD2 matching 7 bases. J was trimmed by 4 bases and V by 7 bases; bases with no gene match: 10. Germline assignment: CDR1 SEHNR and CDR2 FQNEAQ (reference sequence). This CDR3 has 14 amino acids. CDR3 bases: TGTGCCAGCATCGACCCCGGGAGGCATTACGAGCAGTACTTC. This codes for CASIDPGRHYEQYF. The full variable domain, its missing parts supplied by reference TRBV7-9 and TRBJ2-7, is DTGVSQNPRHKITKRGQNVTFRCDPISEHNRLYWYRQTLGQGPEFLTYFQNEAQLEKSRLLSDRFSAERPKGSFSTLEIQRTEQGDSAMYLCASIDPGRHYEQYFGPGTRLTVT.

This sequence joins TRBV7-2 and TRBJ2-3, with TRBD2 as a possible D gene (6 bases). Trimming took 6 bases from V and 2 from J, leaving 12 bases between them. There are 14 residues in the CDR3. Germline CDR1 is SGHTA and CDR2 is FQGNSA. The CDR3 loop reads CASRPPGVTDTQYF. CDR3 in DNA: TGTGCCAGCAGACCCCCGGGGGTCACAGATACGCAGTATTTT.

The rearrangement uses TRBV7-6 and TRBJ2-3, with D possibly matching TRBD2 (6 bases). The germline V gene has CDR1 SGHVS and CDR2 FNYEAQ. V was clipped by 1 base and J by 3 bases, with 11 bases between them. The length of the CDR3 is 15 residues. The CDR3 bases are TGTGCCAGCAGCTTAGGGTTAGCGGTGACAGATACGCAGTATTTT. Translated: CASSLGLAVTDTQYF. Using reference TRBV7-6 and TRBJ2-3 for the parts outside the CDR3, the full variable domain is GAGVSQSPRYKVTKRGQDVALRCDPISGHVSLYWYRQALGQGPEFLTYFNYEAQQDKSGLPNDRFSAERPEGSISTLTIQRTEQRDSAMYRCASSLGLAVTDTQYFGPGTRLTVL.

This clone was picked up a small number of times. The rearrangement links TRBV29-1 to TRBJ1-6; 8 positions match TRBD1. The CDR3 is 14 amino acids. With V trimmed by 6 bases and J by 5 bases, 6 bases remained unmatched. Germline assignment: CDR1 SQVTM and CDR2 ANQGSEA. CDR3 loop: CSVRTGTDNSPLHF. CDR3 sequence (DNA): TGCAGCGTCAGGACAGGGACTGATAATTCACCCCTCCACTTT.

The rearrangement joins TRBV30 to TRBJ1-4; 7 bases are a match to TRBD1. The CDR3 runs 14 residues. Germline-derived CDR1 and CDR2 are GTSNPN and SVGIG (reference sequence). Trimming at V came to 5 bases and at J to 7 bases, leaving 10 bases not matched to a gene. CDR3 region: CAWRSQGSFEKLFF. CDR3 sequence (DNA): TGTGCCTGGCGCTCACAGGGGTCGTTTGAAAAACTGTTTTTT.

This clone came up a few times. The chain has TRBV5-1 and TRBJ2-7; 7 bases are shared with TRBD2. The junction had 2 bases not matched to a gene; V was cut back by 2 bases and J by 0 bases. From germline, CDR1 is SGHRS and CDR2 YFSETQ. The CDR3 sequence is 14 residues long. The CDR3 coding sequence is TGCGCCAGCAGCTTTGGCGGGAGCTCCTACGAGCAGTACTTC. Protein product: CASSFGGSSYEQYF.

J is TRBJ2-5 and V is TRBV6-1, with D possibly TRBD2 on 6 matching bases. CDR3 length: 13 residues. Trimming cost V 7 bases and J 5 bases, with 14 bases left between them. Germline CDR1 and CDR2: MNHNS and SASEGT. CDR3 nucleotide sequence: TGTGCCAGCACCTTAGCGGTCCGGGAGACCCAGTACTTC. Its translation is CASTLAVRETQYF.

The chain is built from TRBV9 and TRBJ2-3, with D perhaps TRBD2 (5 bases). This CDR3 region has 16 residues. Trimming took 4 bases from V and 2 from J, leaving 17 bases between them. Germline V CDR1 and CDR2: SGDLS, YYNGEE. CDR3 coding DNA: TGTGCCAGCAGCCCCAGGCTAGCAACCGACACAGATACGCAGTATTTT. Amino acids: CASSPRLATDTDTQYF.

V and J are TRBV11-2 and TRBJ1-5; 8 bases map to TRBD1. V lost 5 bases to trimming and J lost 2 bases; unmatched junction nucleotides: 2. The CDR3 consists of 14 residues. CDR1 and CDR2 (germline): SGHAT, FQNNGV. DNA for the CDR3: TGTGCCAGCAGCCAGACAGGGGGCAATCAGCCCCAGCATTTT. Translating gives CASSQTGGNQPQHF.

V usage is TRBV11-3 and J usage is TRBJ2-2; possible D gene TRBD2, 6 bases. Trimming pared 5 bases from V and 3 bases from J, leaving 13 bases between. The length of the CDR3 is 15 residues. Germline V gene sequence: CDR1 SGHNT, CDR2 YENEEA. The CDR3 loop is CASSKRDSDTGELFF. The CDR3 DNA sequence: TGTGCCAGCAGCAAAAGGGACTCGGACACCGGGGAGCTGTTTTTT.

The chain has TRBV7-2 and TRBJ2-7; D remains ambiguous. V was pared by 5 bases and J by 1 base, with 9 bases between. Germline CDR1 reads SGHTA; CDR2 reads FQGNSA. The CDR3 runs 13 residues. In nucleotides, the CDR3 is TGTGCCAGCAGCAAAAGAGAGTCCTACGAGCAGTACTTC. Protein: CASSKRESYEQYF.

CDR3 coding DNA: TGTGCCAGCAGAGAGACAGGGTGGGAGCAGTACTTC. Translating gives CASRETGWEQYF. V and J are TRBV6-1 and TRBJ2-7, with TRBD1 matching over 7 bases. The length of the CDR3 is 12 residues. Trimming cost V 6 bases and J 7 bases; bases outside gene matches: 6. The germline V gene encodes CDR1 MNHNS and CDR2 SASEGT.

A single count supports this clone. V usage is TRBV6-5 and J usage is TRBJ2-7; 8 nucleotides match TRBD2. The length of the CDR3 is 14 residues. V dropped 6 bases and J dropped 0; count of bases not matched to a gene: 4. Germline CDR1 is MNHEY and CDR2 is SVGAGI. CDR3 loop: CASSLGLGSYEQYF. The CDR3 DNA reads TGTGCCAGCAGCCTGGGACTAGGCTCCTACGAGCAGTACTTC.

The gene calls are TRBV4-1 and TRBJ1-5; D perhaps matches TRBD1 (6 bases). The germline V gene has CDR1 MGHRA and CDR2 YSYEKL. The CDR3 extends over 15 amino acids. Trimming stripped 4 bases from V and 3 bases from J, with 13 bases between. The CDR3 DNA is TGCGCCAGCAGCCCTCGGACAGAGACCAATCAGCCCCAGCATTTT. Its protein product is CASSPRTETNQPQHF.

This clone was found once. The rearrangement joins TRBV13 to TRBJ2-3; D possibly corresponds to TRBD1 (5 bases). The ends were cut back, 5 bases at V and 5 bases at J, with 17 bases in the middle. The CDR3 extends over 15 amino acids. The germline V gene encodes CDR1 PRHDT and CDR2 FYEKMQ (reference sequence). Here the CDR3 reads CASSGDSEIGDTQYF. For the CDR3, the DNA is TGTGCCAGCAGCGGTGACAGCGAAATAGGAGATACGCAGTATTTT.

The chain carries TRBV6-1 and TRBJ1-2; 9 bases align to TRBD1. V shed 1 base, J shed 8 bases, and the junction held 8 bases outside the gene matches. The CDR3 runs 15 residues. Looked up from germline, CDR1 is MNHNS and CDR2 is SASEGT. CDR3 DNA sequence: TGTGCCAGCAGTGAAGAAATCGACAGGGGGGAAGGCTACACCTTC. This encodes CASSEEIDRGEGYTF.

CDR3 DNA sequence: TGTGCCAGCTCACCGTCAGGACAGGGCTTGTACGAGCAGTACTTC. It translates to CASSPSGQGLYEQYF. The chain carries TRBV18 and TRBJ2-7; 8 bases are a match to TRBD1. V lost 3 bases to trimming and J lost 4 bases; unmatched junction nucleotides: 8. The V gene's germline CDR1 is KGHSH and CDR2 LQKENI. The CDR3 totals 15 residues.